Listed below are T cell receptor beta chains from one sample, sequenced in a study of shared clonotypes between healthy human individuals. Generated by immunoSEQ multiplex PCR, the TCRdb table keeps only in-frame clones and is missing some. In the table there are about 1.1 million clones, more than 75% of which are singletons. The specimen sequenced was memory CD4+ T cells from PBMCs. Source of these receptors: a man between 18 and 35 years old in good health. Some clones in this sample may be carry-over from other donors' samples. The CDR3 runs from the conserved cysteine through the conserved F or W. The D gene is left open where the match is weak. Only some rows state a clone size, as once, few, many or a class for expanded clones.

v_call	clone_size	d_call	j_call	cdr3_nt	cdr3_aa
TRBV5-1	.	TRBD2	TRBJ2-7	TGCGCCAGCAGCGGGGGACTAGCGGGAGTCCCCCCGTACTTC	CASSGGLAGVPPYF
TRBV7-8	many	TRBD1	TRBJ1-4	TGTGCCAGCAGCTTTGGGACAGGGTATGAAAAACTGTTTTTT	CASSFGTGYEKLFF
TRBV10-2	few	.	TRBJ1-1	TGCGCCAGCAACCCCGACAGACCGAACACTGAAGCTTTCTTT	CASNPDRPNTEAFF
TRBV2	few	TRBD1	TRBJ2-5	TGTGCCAGCAGTGGGGACAGCCAAGAGACCCAGTACTTC	CASSGDSQETQYF
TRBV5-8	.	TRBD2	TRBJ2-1	TGTGCCAGCAGCTTGGAGGCGGGAGGAGTGGTCCATGAGCAGTTCTTC	CASSLEAGGVVHEQFF
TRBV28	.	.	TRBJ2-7	TGTGCCAGCAGTTTAGGGCCGAGCGGCTACGAGCAGTACTTC	CASSLGPSGYEQYF
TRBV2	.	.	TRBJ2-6	TGTGCCAGTAGACCTTTGACAGGGGCCAACGTCCTGACTTTC	CASRPLTGANVLTF
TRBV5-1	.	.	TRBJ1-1	TGCGCCAGCAGGGCCGGGTCGGGGAACACTGAAGCTTTCTTT	CASRAGSGNTEAFF
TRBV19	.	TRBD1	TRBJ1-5	TGTGCCAGCGGACCCCAGGGGGTTCAGCCCCAGCATTTT	CASGPQGVQPQHF
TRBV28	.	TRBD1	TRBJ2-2	TGTGCCGGCTCCGGACAGGGAGGTTATCCCGGGGAGCTGTTTTTT	CAGSGQGGYPGELFF
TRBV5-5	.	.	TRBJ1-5	TGTGCCAGCAGCTTGGGCAGTAGTAATCAGCCCCAGCATTTT	CASSLGSSNQPQHF
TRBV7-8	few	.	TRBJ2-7	TGTGCCAGCAGCTTAGCGGAAGCGGCCCAGCAGTACTTC	CASSLAEAAQQYF
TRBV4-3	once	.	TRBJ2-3	TGCGCCAGCAGCCAAGGTTACAGAAGCACAGATACGCAGTATTTT	CASSQGYRSTDTQYF
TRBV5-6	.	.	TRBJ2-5	TGTGCCAGCAGCTTGGTAGTTTGGCAGCAAGAGACCCAGTACTTC	CASSLVVWQQETQYF
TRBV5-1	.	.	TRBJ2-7	TGCGCCAGCAGCTTGGCCACGGGAGACTACGAGCAGTACTTC	CASSLATGDYEQYF
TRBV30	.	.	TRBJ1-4	TGTGCCTGGAGAAAGATCTCCGCAACTAATGAAAAACTGTTTTTT	CAWRKISATNEKLFF
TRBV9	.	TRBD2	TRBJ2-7	TGTGCCAGCAGCGGGCCGGGGGGCTACGAGCAGTACTTC	CASSGPGGYEQYF
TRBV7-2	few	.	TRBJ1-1	TGTGCCAGCAGCTTACGTACTGAAGCTTTCTTT	CASSLRTEAFF
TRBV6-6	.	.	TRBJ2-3	TGTGCCAGCAGCCCCCCGCCAGGGAGCACAGATACGCAGTATTTT	CASSPPPGSTDTQYF
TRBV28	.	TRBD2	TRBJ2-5	TGTGCCAGCAGGAGGACTAGCGGCCAAGAGACCCAGTACTTC	CASRRTSGQETQYF
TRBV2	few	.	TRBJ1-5	TGTGCCAGCAGTTACGATCAGCCCCAGCATTTT	CASSYDQPQHF
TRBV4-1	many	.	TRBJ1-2	TGCGCCAGCAGCCAAGAGCTCGGGGGGCTAGGAGGTGGCTACACCTTC	CASSQELGGLGGGYTF
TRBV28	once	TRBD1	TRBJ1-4	TGTGCCAGCCAACCAGGGGGTGCTGAAAAACTGTTTTTT	CASQPGGAEKLFF
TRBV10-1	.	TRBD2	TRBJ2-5	TGCGCCAGCAGTGACGCCACTAGCGGCCCGGCGGGGACCCAGTACTTC	CASSDATSGPAGTQYF
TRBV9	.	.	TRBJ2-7	TGTGCCAGCAGCGTAGATCCAGGAACCTCCTCCTACGAGCAGTACTTC	CASSVDPGTSSYEQYF
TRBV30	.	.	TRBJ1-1	TGTGCCTGGAGTGTAGCCGTGAACACTGAAGCTTTCTTT	CAWSVAVNTEAFF
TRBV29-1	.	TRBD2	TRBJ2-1	TGCAGCGTTGAGACGACTAGCGGGAGCCCCTACAATGAGCAGTTCTTC	CSVETTSGSPYNEQFF
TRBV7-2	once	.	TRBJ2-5	TGTGCCAGCAGGTTAGGGGCCGGCCAAGAGACCCAGTACTTC	CASRLGAGQETQYF
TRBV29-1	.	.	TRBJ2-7	TGCAGCGGGGGACGGGGAAGTGGCGAGCAGTACTTC	CSGGRGSGEQYF
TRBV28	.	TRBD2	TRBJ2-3	TGTGCCAGCAGCCTAGCGGGAGCCACAGATACGCAGTATTTT	CASSLAGATDTQYF
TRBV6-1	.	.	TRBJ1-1	TGTGCCAGCAGGACGAGCCAGGGATTAGGGAGTGCTTTCTTT	CASRTSQGLGSAFF
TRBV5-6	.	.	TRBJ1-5	TGTGCCAGCAGCTTGGTCGGGCAGACCGGACCCCAGCATTTT	CASSLVGQTGPQHF
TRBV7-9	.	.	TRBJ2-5	TGTGCCAGCAGCTTACCCTCCGGTCTTGGAGGGTCAGAGACCCAGTACTTC	CASSLPSGLGGSETQYF